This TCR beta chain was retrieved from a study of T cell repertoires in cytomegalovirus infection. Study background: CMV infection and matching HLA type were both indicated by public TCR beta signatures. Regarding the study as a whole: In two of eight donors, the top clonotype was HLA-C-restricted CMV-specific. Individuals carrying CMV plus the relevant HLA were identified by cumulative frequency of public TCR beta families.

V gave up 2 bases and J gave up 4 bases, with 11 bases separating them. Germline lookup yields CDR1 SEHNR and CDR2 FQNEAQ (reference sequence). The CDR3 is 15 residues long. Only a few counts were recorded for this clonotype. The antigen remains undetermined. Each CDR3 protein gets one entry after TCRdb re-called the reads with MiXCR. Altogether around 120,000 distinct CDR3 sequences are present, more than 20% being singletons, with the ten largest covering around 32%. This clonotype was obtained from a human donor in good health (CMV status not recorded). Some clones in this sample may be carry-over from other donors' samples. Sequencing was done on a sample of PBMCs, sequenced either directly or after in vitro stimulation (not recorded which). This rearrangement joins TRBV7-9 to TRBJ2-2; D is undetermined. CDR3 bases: TGTGCCAGCAGCTTATCTCTGCGGCTCACCGGGGAGCTGTTTTTT. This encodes CASSLSLRLTGELFF.